The 12 T cell receptor beta chains reported below all come from one sample, sequenced in a study of spatial heterogeneity in lung cancer. Via MiXCR, TCRdb re-called the 5' RACE reads, giving one row per CDR3 protein. The sample carries 40,000 to 45,000 distinct CDR3 sequences, over 6.5% recorded once. Time point indicated: sample taken at primary tumor resection. This sample comprised PBMCs, obtained at surgery. These receptors were collected from a female donor with early-stage non-small cell lung cancer.

The V and J genes are TRBV20-1 and TRBJ2-1; D is uncertain. The V end was cut by 1 base, the J end by 7 bases, with 11 bases between. Per germline, CDR1 DFQATT and CDR2 SNEGSKA (reference sequence). This CDR3 is built from 13 residues. DNA for the CDR3: TGCAGTGCTAGAGGTTACTACACTAATGAGCAGTTCTTC. Its protein is CSARGYYTNEQFF.

This clonotype was seen many times. The V and J genes are TRBV11-2 and TRBJ1-1; D possibly corresponds to TRBD1 (5 bases). The CDR3 runs to 13 residues. Germline values: CDR1 SGHAT, CDR2 FQNNGV. V was pared by 0 bases and J by 4 bases, with 6 bases between. DNA of the CDR3: TGTGCCAGCAGCTTAGATCAGGGCACTGAAGCTTTCTTT. Its translation is CASSLDQGTEAFF.

This clonotype was seen many times. The chain carries TRBV6-2 or TRBV6-3 and TRBJ2-5; the D is unclear. Germline V gives CDR1 MNHEY, CDR2 SVGEGT. CDR3 length equals 13 residues. The V gene lost 6 bases and the J gene lost 4 bases, with 12 bases spanning the gap. The chain's CDR3 is CASRGLPRETQYF. CDR3 coding DNA: TGTGCCAGCAGGGGTCTCCCGCGAGAGACCCAGTACTTC.

This clonotype was counted many times. The J gene is TRBJ2-5, the V gene TRBV11-2; D is possibly TRBD2 (6 bases). Trimming removed 5 bases at V and 4 bases at J, with 14 bases between. Germline V lookup: CDR1 SGHAT, CDR2 FQNNGV. This CDR3 is 14 amino acids long. The CDR3 sequence is CASSQGRGTETQYF. For the CDR3, the DNA is TGTGCCAGCAGCCAAGGGCGGGGTACAGAGACCCAGTACTTC. The full variable domain, its missing parts supplied by reference TRBV11-2 and TRBJ2-5, is EAGVAQSPRYKIIEKRQSVAFWCNPISGHATLYWYQQILGQGPKLLIQFQNNGVVDDSQLPKDRFSAERLKGVDSTLKIQPAKLEDSAVYLCASSQGRGTETQYFGPGTRLLVL.

Ten or more counts support this clonotype. The V and J genes are TRBV12-3 or TRBV12-4 and TRBJ1-1; D is perhaps TRBD1 (6 bases). Trimming removed 3 bases at V and 6 bases at J, with 8 bases between. The CDR3 is 12 residues long. The CDR3 nucleotides are TGTGCCAGCAGTTTGGGACACCCTGAAGCTTTCTTT. It translates to CASSLGHPEAFF.

The rearrangement uses TRBV14 and TRBJ2-3; TRBD1 or TRBD2 may be the D gene (5 bases each). Germline values: CDR1 SGHDN, CDR2 FVKESK. The CDR3 contains 14 residues. V lost 2 bases to trimming and J lost 1 base, with 7 bases between them. CDR3 sequence reads: CASSQMGGTDTQYF. CDR3 coding DNA: TGTGCCAGCAGCCAAATGGGGGGCACAGATACGCAGTATTTT. The full variable domain, completed using reference TRBV14 and TRBJ2-3, is EAGVTQFPSHSVIEKGQTVTLRCDPISGHDNLYWYRRVMGKEIKFLLHFVKESKQDESGMPNNRFLAERTGGTYSTLKVQPAELEDSGVYFCASSQMGGTDTQYFGPGTRLTVL.

This clonotype was found many times. The rearrangement uses TRBV5-1 and TRBJ2-3; 7 positions agree with TRBD2. CDR3 size: 15 residues. V lost 2 bases, J lost 6 bases, and 9 bases stayed unmatched. CDR1 is SGHRS, CDR2 YFSETQ, per germline. DNA for the CDR3: TGCGCCAGCAGCTTCCAGCGGGGTGTACAGGATACGCAGTATTTT. Its translation is CASSFQRGVQDTQYF.

In its sample, this clonotype was seen many times. The chain carries TRBV18 and TRBJ1-5; no reliable D call. V was cut by 6 bases and J by 1 base, with 19 bases left in between. CDR1 is KGHSH, CDR2 LQKENI, per germline. CDR3 length: 17 amino acids. This chain's CDR3 is CASSLAGGLPSNQPQHF. CDR3 nucleotide sequence: TGTGCCAGCTCCCTTGCAGGAGGGCTGCCGAGCAATCAGCCCCAGCATTTT.

The chain links TRBV20-1 to TRBJ2-7, with TRBD1 identical over 7 bases. Trimming removed 6 bases from V and 2 bases from J; junction bases left unmatched: 7. The germline gives CDR1 DFQATT, CDR2 SNEGSKA (reference sequence). CDR3 length: 13 amino acids. This chain's CDR3 is CSALGQVAYEQYF. The CDR3 bases are TGCAGTGCCCTTGGACAGGTCGCCTACGAGCAGTACTTC.

In this sample, this clonotype turned up a few times. This chain links TRBV29-1 with TRBJ1-1; 7 nucleotides line up with TRBD1. Germline V gene lookup returns CDR1 SQVTM and CDR2 ANQGSEA. The J segment lost 4 bases and the V segment lost 6 bases, leaving 8 bases of the junction unmatched. This CDR3 region has 13 residues. The CDR3 sequence: CSVQTGLATEAFF. The CDR3 DNA sequence: TGCAGCGTCCAGACAGGGTTGGCCACTGAAGCTTTCTTT.

This clonotype came up many times. The chain links TRBV4-3 to TRBJ1-1; TRBD1 aligns across 12 bases. CDR3 length equals 18 residues. Trimming cost V 1 base and J 7 bases; bases outside gene matches: 13. Germline CDR1 is LGHNA and CDR2 is YSLEER. DNA for the CDR3: TGCGCCAGCAGCCAAGCCGGGACAGGGGGCCTGGGATATGGTGAAGCTTTCTTT. This encodes CASSQAGTGGLGYGEAFF.

This clonotype was found many times. The rearrangement joins TRBV7-9 to TRBJ1-6; D call uncertain. Trimming pared 3 bases from V and 7 bases from J, leaving 10 bases between. The CDR3 spans 14 residues. Germline V gene sequence: CDR1 SEHNR, CDR2 FQNEAQ (reference sequence). CDR3 nucleotides: TGTGCCAGCAGCTTCCACGAGACCAATTCACCCCTCCACTTT. This sequence encodes CASSFHETNSPLHF.